This T cell receptor beta chain came from a study of blood T cell repertoires in COVID-19. CDR3 length equals 14 residues. V trimming: 7 bases; J trimming: 1 base; junction bases outside the gene matches: 4. Germline values: CDR1 MRHNA, CDR2 SNTAGT. This clone was detected only once. Original processing methods: Estimates of nucleated cell counts were drawn from the amplification of reference gene primers. TCRdb keeps only in-frame clones here, not all; method: immunoSEQ multiplex PCR. The DNA was the basis for D and trimming; V, J and clone size are from that table. Among about 230,000 clones listed, over 65% were seen once.

The chain links TRBV6-4 to TRBJ2-7; 10 bases are shared with TRBD2. The receptor was isolated from a woman in her seventies with active or convalescent COVID-19. Sequencing used peripheral blood. CDR3 sequence (DNA): TGTGCCAGCAATGGGACTAGCGTTTCCTACGAGCAGTACTTC. It translates to CASNGTSVSYEQYF.